What follows are 7 T cell receptor beta chains derived from one specimen sequenced in a study of T cell changes during pregnancy in multiple sclerosis. Generated by immunoSEQ multiplex PCR, the TCRdb table keeps only in-frame clones and is missing some. The repertoire holds 44,000 or so clones, roughly 90% seen once, with 1.3% to 1.5% in the top ten. Material: peripheral blood, obtained in the first trimester of pregnancy. These receptor sequences come from a female donor in good health, enrolled as a control in a pregnancy study.

The chain is built from TRBV4-2 and TRBJ2-3, with a weak D call TRBD2 (7 bases). The CDR3 runs 16 residues. Germline V gives CDR1 LGHNA, CDR2 YNFKEQ. Trimming pared 4 bases from V and 4 bases from J, leaving 18 bases between. The CDR3, as DNA: TGTGCCAGCAGCCGTTTGGTGGGGGGGGGCCCAGATACGCAGTATTTT. The encoded protein is CASSRLVGGGPDTQYF.

CDR3 protein: CASSQGTGLFYGYTF. The CDR3 nucleotides are TGTGCCAGCAGCCAAGGGACAGGCCTCTTCTATGGCTACACCTTC. This chain connects TRBV4-2 to TRBJ1-2, with 7 bases that match TRBD1. The CDR3 has 15 residues. The J segment lost 4 bases and the V segment lost 1 base, leaving 6 bases of the junction unmatched. CDR1 is LGHNA, CDR2 YNFKEQ, per germline.

The chain links TRBV6-5 to TRBJ2-7, with D possibly being TRBD2 (5 bases). Germline V gives CDR1 MNHEY, CDR2 SVGAGI. V lost 2 bases and J lost 0, with 14 bases in between. The CDR3 covers 16 residues. DNA of the CDR3: TGTGCCAGCAGTTACACACATGAAGCGGCCTCCTACGAGCAGTACTTC. Amino acid sequence: CASSYTHEAASYEQYF.

V and J are TRBV9 and TRBJ2-2; D remains ambiguous. V shed 0 bases and J shed 2 bases, with 8 bases lying between them. There are 15 residues in the CDR3. From germline, CDR1 is SGDLS and CDR2 YYNGEE. CDR3 sequence reads: CASSVDTKNTGELFF. CDR3 in DNA: TGTGCCAGCAGCGTAGACACTAAAAACACCGGGGAGCTGTTTTTT.

CDR3 sequence reads: CASSVRTSGFDEQFF. In DNA form, the CDR3 reads TGTGCCAGCAGCGTAAGGACTAGCGGGTTCGATGAGCAGTTCTTC. The V and J genes are TRBV7-2 and TRBJ2-1; 11 bases are a match to TRBD2. The length of the CDR3 is 15 residues. CDR1 is SGHTA, CDR2 FQGNSA, per germline. Germline trimming cut 5 bases from V and 8 bases from J; bases unmatched to any gene: 8.

V usage is TRBV10-3 and J usage is TRBJ2-7, with 11 nucleotides matching TRBD1. Per the germline V gene, CDR1 is ENHRY and CDR2 is SYGVKD. J gave up 3 bases and V 10 bases, and 8 bases lay outside the gene matches. This CDR3 has 14 residues. Here the CDR3 DNA reads TGTGCCACCTGGACAGGGGGCCACGTCTACGAGCAGTACTTC. This codes for CATWTGGHVYEQYF.

The chain couples TRBV12-5 to TRBJ1-2, with D hard to call. V was clipped by 6 bases and J by 6 bases, with 17 bases between them. There are 14 residues in the CDR3. CDR1 and CDR2 from the germline V gene are LGHNT and FRNRAP. CDR3 loop: CASGREFEVDGYTF. The CDR3 DNA reads as TGTGCTAGTGGCCGGGAATTCGAGGTAGATGGCTACACCTTC.